The 13 T cell receptor beta chains below come from one sample, sequenced in a study of control samples from healthy donors and cancer patients. Only in-frame clones appear in the TCRdb table, and some are missing; sequencing was by immunoSEQ multiplex PCR. The sample gives 15,000 or so clones, around 94% of which show up once; approximately 15% is in the top ten. The sequenced sample consisted of PBMCs. These receptor sequences come from a man aged 80 or over with lung cancer.

In this sample, this clone turned up once. The CDR3 protein is CASSPDWGYAEAFF. CDR3 in DNA: TGTGCCAGCTCCCCGGACTGGGGCTACGCTGAAGCTTTCTTT. V and J are TRBV18 and TRBJ1-1; weak D call: TRBD1 (5 bases). Germline V gives CDR1 KGHSH, CDR2 LQKENI. The ends were cut back, 6 bases at V and 6 bases at J, with 17 bases in the middle. This CDR3 contains 14 residues.

The chain uses TRBV6-5 and TRBJ1-1; TRBD1 aligns across 8 bases. After removal of 5 bases from V and 8 bases from J, the junction contained 4 bases not matched to a gene. Germline CDR1 and CDR2: MNHEY and SVGAGI. This CDR3 is 12 amino acids long. CDR3 region: CASSNQGAEAFF. In nucleotides, the CDR3 is TGTGCCAGCAGTAATCAGGGGGCGGAAGCTTTCTTT.

The chain joins TRBV4-1 to TRBJ1-5; 8 nucleotides line up with TRBD1. The J segment lost 6 bases and the V segment lost 3 bases, leaving 10 bases of the junction unmatched. CDR1 is MGHRA, CDR2 YSYEKL, per germline. The CDR3 has 16 residues. CDR3 loop: CASSQAGQGRTQPQHF. The CDR3 nucleotides are TGCGCCAGCAGCCAGGCAGGACAGGGAAGGACTCAGCCCCAGCATTTT.

This clone occurred a few times. The rearrangement joins TRBV7-9 to TRBJ1-2, with D perhaps matching TRBD1 (5 bases). Looked up from germline, CDR1 is SEHNR and CDR2 is FQNEAQ (reference sequence). V lost 5 bases, J lost 0 bases, and 13 bases lay in between. CDR3 size: 15 residues. This chain's CDR3 is CASSLRGETNYGYTF. The DNA of the CDR3 is TGTGCCAGCAGCCTCCGGGGGGAGACTAACTATGGCTACACCTTC.

The count of this clone is one. V gene TRBV20-1 combines with J gene TRBJ2-1; the D is unclear. There are 10 residues in the CDR3. From germline, CDR1 is DFQATT and CDR2 SNEGSKA (reference sequence). Between the trimmed V and J ends, which lost 0 bases and 6 bases, there was a span of 0 bases. DNA for the CDR3: TGCAGTGCTAGAGACAATGAGCAGTTCTTC. Protein sequence: CSARDNEQFF.

This chain uses TRBV4-1 with TRBJ1-1; D is possibly TRBD1 (6 bases). V was shortened by 5 bases and J by 5 bases, with 12 bases between the two germline ends. CDR1 MGHRA and CDR2 YSYEKL come from the germline V gene. The CDR3 is 13 residues long. The chain's CDR3 is CASSVDSLTEAFF. CDR3 nucleotides: TGCGCCAGCAGCGTGGACAGCCTGACTGAAGCTTTCTTT.

The chain links TRBV3-1 (or the pseudogene TRBV3-2) to TRBJ1-2, with D unresolved. V lost 2 bases and J lost 2, with 15 bases in between. The CDR3 has 16 residues. Germline V gene data show CDR1 as LGHDT and CDR2 as YNNKEL (reference sequence). This CDR3 reads CASSQIASTANYGYTF. The CDR3 DNA is TGTGCCAGCAGCCAAATAGCTTCTACAGCCAACTATGGCTACACCTTC.

The chain recombines TRBV5-5 with TRBJ1-2; D remains unclear. V was shortened by 0 bases and J by 6 bases, with 12 bases between the two germline ends. The CDR3 totals 14 residues. CDR1 is SGHKS and CDR2 is YYEKEE in the germline V gene (reference sequence). CDR3 amino acids: CASSLAWGMDGYTF. DNA for the CDR3: TGTGCCAGCAGCTTGGCTTGGGGTATGGATGGCTACACCTTC. Together with reference TRBV5-5 and TRBJ1-2, the CDR3 gives the full variable domain: DAGVTQSPTHLIKTRGQQVTLRCSPISGHKSVSWYQQVLGQGPQFIFQYYEKEERGRGNFPDRFSARQFPNYSSELNVNALLLGDSALYLCASSLAWGMDGYTFGSGTRLTVV.

This chain links TRBV4-3 with TRBJ1-1; D unresolved. The CDR3 is 15 amino acids. Trimming pared 0 bases from V and 1 base from J, leaving 9 bases between. Germline V gives CDR1 LGHNA, CDR2 YSLEER. CDR3 DNA: TGCGCCAGCAGCCAAGAATATGGCACGAACACTGAAGCTTTCTTT. Its translation: CASSQEYGTNTEAFF.

The genes are TRBV5-1 and TRBJ1-2; TRBD1 agrees at 9 bases. Germline loops: CDR1 SGHRS, CDR2 YFSETQ. V was clipped by 5 bases and J by 2 bases; unmatched bases: 1. This CDR3 spans 13 amino acids. The CDR3 loop is CASSGQGNYGYTF. CDR3 coding DNA: TGCGCCAGCAGTGGACAGGGGAACTATGGCTACACCTTC.

The rearrangement links TRBV19 to TRBJ2-2, with D tentatively TRBD1 (7 bases). The CDR3 contains 14 residues. Trimming stripped 6 bases from V and 4 bases from J, with 12 bases between. The germline gives CDR1 LNHDA, CDR2 SQIVND (reference sequence). CDR3 protein: CASRARGATGELFF. The CDR3 DNA sequence: TGTGCCAGTAGAGCCAGGGGGGCCACCGGGGAGCTGTTTTTT.

The chain is built from TRBV6-6 and TRBJ1-1; D remains unclear. The CDR3 sequence is 13 residues long. In germline, CDR1 is MNHNY, CDR2 SVGAGI (reference sequence). V was trimmed by 6 bases and J by 6 bases, leaving 14 bases between them. As DNA, the CDR3 is TGTGCCAGCAGCCACGGACCTGGGGCTGAAGCTTTCTTT. Residues: CASSHGPGAEAFF.

This clone was recorded once. This sequence joins TRBV6-5 and TRBJ2-2; D is perhaps TRBD1 (6 bases). V shed 7 bases and J shed 3 bases, with 15 bases lying between them. This CDR3 has 15 residues. CDR1 and CDR2 from the germline V gene are MNHEY and SVGAGI. DNA for the CDR3: TGTGCCAGCAACCCGGGACACCCTTACACCGGGGAGCTGTTTTTT. Protein product: CASNPGHPYTGELFF.